The sequence of this T cell receptor beta chain was determined in a study of technical replicates of blood from a few donors. CDR3 length equals 12 residues. CDR1 is MNHEY, CDR2 SMNVEV, per germline (reference sequence). V gave up 6 bases and J gave up 6 bases, with 8 bases separating them. Measured with immunoSEQ multiplex PCR; TCRdb has only the in-frame clones, and not every one. In the table there are 60,000 to 80,000 clones, approximately 90% of which are singletons. This chain connects TRBV27 to TRBJ1-4; D gene unclear. Sequenced material: T cells isolated from PBMCs. The sequence was collected from a human donor in good health. The CDR3 is CASRSRDEKLFF. CDR3 nucleotides: TGTGCCAGCAGATCGAGAGATGAAAAACTGTTTTTT.